This T cell receptor beta chain originates from a study of T cell repertoires in cytomegalovirus infection. Concerning this clonotype: Its antigen is still unknown.

Study-level results: Cumulative public TCR beta family frequency identified CMV carriers with the relevant HLA.

Per the germline V gene, CDR1 is SQVTM and CDR2 is ANQGSEA. The CDR3 loop spans 12 amino acids. V shed 6 bases and J shed 4 bases, with 10 bases lying between them. TCRdb called the reads again in MiXCR, with one record for every CDR3 protein. The sample lists around 630,000 distinct CDR3 sequences; less than 25% were seen once. Sample: CD8+ T cells from PBMCs. The V and J genes are TRBV29-1 and TRBJ2-1; a weak D match, TRBD1 (6 bases). This sequence was found in a human donor in good health (CMV status not recorded). Some clones in this sample may be carry-over from other donors' samples. The CDR3 protein is CSVYRVYNEQFF. CDR3 nucleotides: TGCAGCGTCTACAGGGTATACAATGAGCAGTTCTTC.